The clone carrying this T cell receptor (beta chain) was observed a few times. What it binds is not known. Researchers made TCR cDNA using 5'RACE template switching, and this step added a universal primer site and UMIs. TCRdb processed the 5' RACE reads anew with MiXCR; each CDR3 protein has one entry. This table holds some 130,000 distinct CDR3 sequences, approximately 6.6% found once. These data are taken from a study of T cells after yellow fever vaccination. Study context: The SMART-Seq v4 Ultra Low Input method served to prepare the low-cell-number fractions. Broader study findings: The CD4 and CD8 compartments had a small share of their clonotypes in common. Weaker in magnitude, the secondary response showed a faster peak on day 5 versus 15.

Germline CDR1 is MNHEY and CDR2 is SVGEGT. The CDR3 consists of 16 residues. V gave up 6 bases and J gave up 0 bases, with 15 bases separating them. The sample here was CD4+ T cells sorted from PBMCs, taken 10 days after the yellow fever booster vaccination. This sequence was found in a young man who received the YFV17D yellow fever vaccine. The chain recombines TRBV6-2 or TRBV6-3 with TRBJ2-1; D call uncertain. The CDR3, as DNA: TGTGCCAGCAGCACCCGACTTATCAGCTCCTACAATGAGCAGTTCTTC. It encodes CASSTRLISSYNEQFF.